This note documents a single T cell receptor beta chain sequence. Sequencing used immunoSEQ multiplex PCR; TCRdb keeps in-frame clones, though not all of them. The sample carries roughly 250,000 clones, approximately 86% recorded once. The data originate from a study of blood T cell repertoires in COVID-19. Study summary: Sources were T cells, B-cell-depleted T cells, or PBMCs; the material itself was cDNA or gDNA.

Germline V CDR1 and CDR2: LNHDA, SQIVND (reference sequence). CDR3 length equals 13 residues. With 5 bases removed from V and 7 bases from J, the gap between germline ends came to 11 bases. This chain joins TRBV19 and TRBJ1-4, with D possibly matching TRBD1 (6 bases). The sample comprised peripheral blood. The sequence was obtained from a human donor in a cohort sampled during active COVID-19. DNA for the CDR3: TGTGCCAGTAGTCCCGGGACACTTGAAAAACTGTTTTTT. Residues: CASSPGTLEKLFF.